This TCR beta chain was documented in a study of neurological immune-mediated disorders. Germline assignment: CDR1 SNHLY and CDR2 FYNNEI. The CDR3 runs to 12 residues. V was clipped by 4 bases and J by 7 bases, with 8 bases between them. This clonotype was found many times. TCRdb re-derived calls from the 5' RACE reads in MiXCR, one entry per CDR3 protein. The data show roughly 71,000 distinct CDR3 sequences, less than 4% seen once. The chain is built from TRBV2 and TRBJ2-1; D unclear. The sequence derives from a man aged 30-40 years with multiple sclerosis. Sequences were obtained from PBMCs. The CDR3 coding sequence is TGTGCCAGCAGTGGAGACGGGAATGAGCAGTTCTTC. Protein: CASSGDGNEQFF.